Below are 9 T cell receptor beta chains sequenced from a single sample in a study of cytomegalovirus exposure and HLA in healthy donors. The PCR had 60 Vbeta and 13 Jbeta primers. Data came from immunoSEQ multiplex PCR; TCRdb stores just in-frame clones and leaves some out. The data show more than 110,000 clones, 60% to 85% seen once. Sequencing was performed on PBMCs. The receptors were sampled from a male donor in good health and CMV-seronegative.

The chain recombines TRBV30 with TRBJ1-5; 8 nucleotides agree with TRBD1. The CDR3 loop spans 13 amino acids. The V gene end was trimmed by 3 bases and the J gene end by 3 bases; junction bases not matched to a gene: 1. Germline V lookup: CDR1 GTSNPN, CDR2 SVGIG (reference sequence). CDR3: CAWRGQANQPQHF. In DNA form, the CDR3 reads TGTGCCTGGAGGGGACAGGCCAATCAGCCCCAGCATTTT.

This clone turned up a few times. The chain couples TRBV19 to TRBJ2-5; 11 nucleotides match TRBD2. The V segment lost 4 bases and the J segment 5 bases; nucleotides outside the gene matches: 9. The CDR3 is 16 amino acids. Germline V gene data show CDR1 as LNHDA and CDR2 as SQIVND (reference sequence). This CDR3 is CASSTPTSGSSETQYF. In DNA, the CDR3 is TGTGCCAGTAGTACTCCCACTAGCGGGAGTTCGGAGACCCAGTACTTC. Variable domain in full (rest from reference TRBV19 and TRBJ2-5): DGGITQSPKYLFRKEGQNVTLSCEQNLNHDAMYWYRQDPGQGLRLIYYSQIVNDFQKGDIAEGYSVSREKKESFPLTVTSAQKNPTAFYLCASSTPTSGSSETQYFGPGTRLLVL.

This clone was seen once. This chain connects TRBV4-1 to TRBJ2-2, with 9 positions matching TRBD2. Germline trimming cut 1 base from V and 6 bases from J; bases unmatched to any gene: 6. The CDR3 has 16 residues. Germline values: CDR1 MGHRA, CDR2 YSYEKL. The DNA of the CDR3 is TGCGCCAGCAGCCAAGTGGCGGGGGGGTTGGCCGGGGAGCTGTTTTTT. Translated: CASSQVAGGLAGELFF.

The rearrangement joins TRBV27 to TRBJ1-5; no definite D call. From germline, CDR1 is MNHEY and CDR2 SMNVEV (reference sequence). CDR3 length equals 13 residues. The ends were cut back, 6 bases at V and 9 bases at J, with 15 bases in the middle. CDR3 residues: CASSLGVVWPQHF. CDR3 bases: TGTGCCAGCAGCCTAGGTGTGGTGTGGCCCCAGCATTTT.

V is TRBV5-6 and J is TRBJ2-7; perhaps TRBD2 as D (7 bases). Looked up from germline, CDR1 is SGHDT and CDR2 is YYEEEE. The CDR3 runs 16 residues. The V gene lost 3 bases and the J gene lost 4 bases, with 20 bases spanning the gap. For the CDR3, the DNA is TGTGCCAGCAGCTGGGGGGGGCCAGGGGAAGGATACGAGCAGTACTTC. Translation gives CASSWGGPGEGYEQYF.

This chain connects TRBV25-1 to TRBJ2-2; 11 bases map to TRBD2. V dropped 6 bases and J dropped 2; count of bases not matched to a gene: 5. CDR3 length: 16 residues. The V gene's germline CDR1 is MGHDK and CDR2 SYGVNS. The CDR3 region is CASRSRLAGNTGELFF. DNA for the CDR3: TGTGCCAGCAGGAGTAGACTAGCGGGAAACACCGGGGAGCTGTTTTTT.

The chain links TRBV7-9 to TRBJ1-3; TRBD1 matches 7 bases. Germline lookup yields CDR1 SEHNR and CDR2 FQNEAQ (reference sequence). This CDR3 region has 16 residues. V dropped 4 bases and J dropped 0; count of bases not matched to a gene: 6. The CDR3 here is CASSSRDSHSGNTIYF. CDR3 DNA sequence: TGTGCCAGCAGCTCCCGGGACAGCCACTCTGGAAACACCATATATTTT.

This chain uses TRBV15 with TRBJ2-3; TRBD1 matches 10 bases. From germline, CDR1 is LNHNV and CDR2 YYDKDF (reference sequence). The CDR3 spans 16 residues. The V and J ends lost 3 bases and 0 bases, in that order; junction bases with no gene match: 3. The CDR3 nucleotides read TGTGCCACCAGCAGGGCGGACAGGGGGAGCACAGATACGCAGTATTTT. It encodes CATSRADRGSTDTQYF.

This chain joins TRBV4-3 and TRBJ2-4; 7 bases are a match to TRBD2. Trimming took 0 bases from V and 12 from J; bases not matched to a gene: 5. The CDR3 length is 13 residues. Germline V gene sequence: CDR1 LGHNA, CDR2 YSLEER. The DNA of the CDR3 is TGCGCCAGCAGCCAAGAGGGAGCGGGGACTCAGTACTTC. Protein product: CASSQEGAGTQYF.